This T cell receptor (beta chain) was found in a study of response to subunit inactivated influenza vaccine. Study-level points and caveats: It was suggested by the authors that few new T cells are recruited by each seasonal influenza vaccination.

This CDR3 has 14 amino acids. Germline values: CDR1 SGHDN, CDR2 FVKESK. After removal of 3 bases from V and 2 bases from J, the junction contained 3 bases not matched to a gene. There are a few counts of this clonotype. Its antigen is not known. TCRdb re-analysed the RT-PCR reads in MiXCR, keeping a single row per CDR3 protein. The sample gives 450,000 to 700,000 distinct CDR3 sequences, less than 15% of which show up once; 11% is in the top ten. The receptor was derived from a man aged 45-65 years who received an inactivated influenza vaccine. This rearrangement joins TRBV14 to TRBJ2-7; 8 positions match TRBD1. Material: PBMCs from blood, obtained 11 to 12 days after vaccination. The CDR3 region is CASSHGQGTYEQYF. CDR3 coding DNA: TGTGCCAGCAGCCACGGACAGGGAACCTACGAGCAGTACTTC.